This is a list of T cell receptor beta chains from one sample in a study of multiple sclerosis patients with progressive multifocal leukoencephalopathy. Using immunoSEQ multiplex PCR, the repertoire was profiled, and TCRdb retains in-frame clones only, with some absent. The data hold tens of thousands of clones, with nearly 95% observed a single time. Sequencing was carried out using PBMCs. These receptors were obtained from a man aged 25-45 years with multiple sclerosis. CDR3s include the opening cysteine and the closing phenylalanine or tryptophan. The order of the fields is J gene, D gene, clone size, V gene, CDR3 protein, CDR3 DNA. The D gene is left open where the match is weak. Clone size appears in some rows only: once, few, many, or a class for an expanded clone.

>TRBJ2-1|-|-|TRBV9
CASSVGSYNEQFF
TGTGCCAGCAGCGTAGGTTCCTACAATGAGCAGTTCTTC
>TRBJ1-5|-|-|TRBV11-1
CASSLGPGSSWPQHF
TGTGCCAGCAGCTTGGGGCCGGGATCTTCGTGGCCCCAGCATTTT
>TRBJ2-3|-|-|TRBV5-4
CASSLDGDTQYF
TGTGCCAGCAGCTTGGACGGAGATACGCAGTATTTT
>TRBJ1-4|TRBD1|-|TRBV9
CASSPDGQGGEKLFF
TGTGCCAGCAGCCCGGACGGACAGGGTGGTGAAAAACTGTTTTTT
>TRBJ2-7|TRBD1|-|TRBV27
CASSPSRQGYEQYF
TGTGCCAGCAGTCCCTCCCGACAGGGCTACGAGCAGTACTTC
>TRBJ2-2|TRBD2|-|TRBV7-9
CASSTRTSGIGELFF
TGTGCCAGCAGCACCCGGACTAGCGGTATCGGGGAGCTGTTTTTT
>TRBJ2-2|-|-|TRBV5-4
CASSLGFSGPTGELFF
TGTGCCAGCAGCCTGGGGTTTTCGGGACCCACCGGGGAGCTGTTTTTT
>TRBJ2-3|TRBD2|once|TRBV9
CASSVGLAGVSDTQYF
TGTGCCAGCAGCGTAGGGCTAGCGGGAGTTTCAGATACGCAGTATTTT
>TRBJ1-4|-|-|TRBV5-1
CASSMQGTSNEKLFF
TGCGCCAGCAGCATGCAGGGGACCTCTAATGAAAAACTGTTTTTT
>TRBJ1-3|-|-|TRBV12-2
CASRLRTGPSEFSGNTIYF
TGTGCAAGTCGCCTGAGGACAGGCCCATCCGAATTCTCTGGAAACACCATATATTTT
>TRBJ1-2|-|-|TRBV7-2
CASSPRGTNYGYTF
TGTGCCAGCAGCCCCCGGGGCACGAACTATGGCTACACCTTC
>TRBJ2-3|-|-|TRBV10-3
CAISESTLRTDTQYF
TGTGCCATCAGTGAGTCTACGCTTAGAACAGATACGCAGTATTTT
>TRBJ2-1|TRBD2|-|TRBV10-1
CASSHRLAGGDEQFF
TGCGCCAGCAGTCACCGACTAGCGGGAGGGGACGAGCAGTTCTTC
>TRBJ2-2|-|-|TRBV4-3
CASSQDWAQTNTGELFF
TGCGCCAGCAGCCAAGATTGGGCGCAGACGAACACCGGGGAGCTGTTTTTT
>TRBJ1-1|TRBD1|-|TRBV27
CASSRQGVWTEAFF
TGTGCCAGCAGCCGACAGGGGGTGTGGACTGAAGCTTTCTTT
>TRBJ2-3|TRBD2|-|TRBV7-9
CASSLEGLSYTDTQYF
TGTGCCAGCAGCTTAGAGGGACTATCCTACACAGATACGCAGTATTTT
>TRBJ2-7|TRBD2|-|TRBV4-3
CASSQDPGLAGGYEQYF
TGCGCCAGCAGCCAAGATCCCGGACTAGCGGGAGGATATGAGCAGTACTTC
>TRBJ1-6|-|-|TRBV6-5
CASSYRQGRNSPLHF
TGTGCCAGCAGTTACCGTCAGGGGCGGAATTCACCCCTCCACTTT
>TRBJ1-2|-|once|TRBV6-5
CASRPQGVNGYTF
TGTGCCAGCAGACCACAGGGAGTGAATGGCTACACCTTC
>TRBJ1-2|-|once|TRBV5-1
CASSLGTAGYGYTF
TGCGCCAGCAGCTTGGGGACCGCAGGCTATGGCTACACCTTC
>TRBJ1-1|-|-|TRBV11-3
CASSFFPGLNTEAFF
TGTGCCAGCAGCTTCTTTCCAGGGTTAAACACTGAAGCTTTCTTT
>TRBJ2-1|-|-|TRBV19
CASSSYNEQFF
TGTGCCAGTAGTTCCTACAATGAGCAGTTCTTC
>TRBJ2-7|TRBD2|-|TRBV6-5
CASSPQGAGVYEQYF
TGTGCCAGCAGTCCTCAAGGAGCGGGGGTTTACGAGCAGTACTTC
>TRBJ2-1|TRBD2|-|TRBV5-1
CASSRGRGLAGGPSYNEQFF
TGCGCCAGCAGCCGAGGCAGGGGGCTAGCGGGAGGGCCATCCTACAATGAGCAGTTCTTC
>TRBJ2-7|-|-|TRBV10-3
CAISPSGPGITYEQYF
TGTGCCATCAGTCCTTCGGGACCGGGCATAACCTACGAGCAGTACTTC
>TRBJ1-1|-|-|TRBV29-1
CSSRGGTNTEAFF
TGCAGCTCCCGGGGAGGGACGAACACTGAAGCTTTCTTT
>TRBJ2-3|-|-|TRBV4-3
CASSQESRRPTDTQYF
TGCGCCAGCAGCCAAGAAAGCCGGAGACCTACAGATACGCAGTATTTT
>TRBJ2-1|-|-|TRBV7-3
CASSLSFRNEQFF
TGTGCCAGCAGCTTAAGTTTTAGGAATGAGCAGTTCTTC
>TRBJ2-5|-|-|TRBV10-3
CASQGGETQYF
TGTGCCTCCCAGGGTGGAGAGACCCAGTACTTC
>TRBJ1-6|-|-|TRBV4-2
CASRGREQGNSPLHF
TGTGCCAGCAGGGGACGGGAACAGGGTAATTCACCCCTCCACTTT
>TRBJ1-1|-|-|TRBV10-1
CASSESKLGGTEAFF
TGCGCCAGCAGTGAGTCTAAGTTAGGGGGGACTGAAGCTTTCTTT
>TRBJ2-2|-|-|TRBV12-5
CAGGLGLRSNTGELFF
TGTGCTGGTGGTTTGGGGTTAAGGTCAAACACCGGGGAGCTGTTTTTT
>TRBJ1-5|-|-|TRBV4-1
CASSQEDRSNQPQHF
TGCGCCAGCAGCCAGGAGGACCGGAGCAATCAGCCCCAGCATTTT
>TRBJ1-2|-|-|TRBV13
CASSLDLGAAYGYTF
TGTGCCAGCAGCTTAGATCTGGGGGCGGCCTATGGCTACACCTTC
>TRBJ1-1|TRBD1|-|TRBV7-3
CASSSGTVPTEAFF
TGTGCCAGCAGCTCCGGGACAGTTCCGACTGAAGCTTTCTTT
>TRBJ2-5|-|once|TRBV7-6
CASSLDGPVGTQYF
TGTGCCAGCAGCTTAGACGGTCCGGTAGGGACCCAGTACTTC
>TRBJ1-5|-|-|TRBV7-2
CASSLAQNQPQHF
TGTGCCAGCAGCTTAGCGCAGAATCAGCCCCAGCATTTT
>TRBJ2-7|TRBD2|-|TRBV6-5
CASSTSRSYEQYF
TGTGCCAGCTCGACTAGCAGGTCCTACGAGCAGTACTTC
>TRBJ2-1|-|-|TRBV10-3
CAISVTGSTAEQFF
TGTGCCATCAGTGTGACAGGATCGACGGCTGAGCAGTTCTTC
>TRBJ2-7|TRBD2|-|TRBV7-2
CASSSLLGLAGVLEQYF
TGTGCCAGCAGCTCTCTCCTAGGACTAGCGGGAGTACTCGAGCAGTACTTC